The sequence of this T cell receptor beta chain was determined in a study of regulatory T cells in long-lasting Graves disease. At the level of the study: Freshly diagnosed Graves' patients had used antithyroid drugs for under 3 months.

Time point here: newly diagnosed GD, antithyroid drugs for less than 3 months. Making the TCR library involved RNA that had been extracted from PBMCs. Germline lookup yields CDR1 LGHDT and CDR2 YNNKEL (reference sequence). The CDR3 has 13 residues. Trimming left V 3 bases short and J 9 bases short, with 15 bases between. In its sample, this clonotype was seen many times. What it binds is unknown. Broader study findings: TCR diversity was lower in persistent Graves' patients (versus newly diagnosed ones).

CDR3-region Arm-PCR and iRepertoire HTBI primers produced the TCR beta libraries. MiXCR, run by TCRdb on the multiplex PCR reads, gives a single entry per CDR3 protein. The sample holds over 300,000 distinct CDR3 sequences; about 14% are singletons and the top ten take 22%. Material: peripheral blood mononuclear cells (PBMCs), obtained at new diagnosis, from a patient treated with antithyroid drugs. The chain is built from TRBV3-1 and TRBJ2-7; D possibly corresponds to TRBD2 (6 bases). This receptor was obtained from a female donor with Graves disease. CDR3 loop: CASSQEGILGQYF. The DNA for the CDR3 is TGTGCCAGCAGCCAGGAGGGAATTCTCGGGCAGTACTTC.